Detailed here is one T cell receptor (beta chain). Study processing details: Using reference gene primer amplification, nucleated cell counts were estimated. The method was immunoSEQ multiplex PCR; TCRdb's version includes in-frame clones alone and lacks a portion of them. From that table come the V and J calls and clone size; the DNA was used to work out D and trimming. Among about 170,000 clones, 88% were seen once, and the ten largest hold roughly 25%. This sample stems from a study of blood T cell repertoires in COVID-19. Study background: COVID-19 samples collected from the United States, Italy and Spain covered acute and convalescent phases. The analysed material was cDNA or gDNA that came from T cells, B-cell-depleted T cells, or PBMCs.

Losses at the gene ends were 7 bases for V and 6 bases for J; bases not matched to a gene: 4. This CDR3 is built from 15 residues. Germline lookup yields CDR1 WSHSY and CDR2 SAAADI. Sequencing used peripheral blood. The clonotype was recovered from a man aged 60 to 75 with acute or convalescent COVID-19. The V call is TRBV10-2, the J call TRBJ2-2; 14 nucleotides agree with TRBD2. CDR3 protein: CASKGLAGEAGELFF. The CDR3 bases are TGCGCCAGCAAGGGACTAGCGGGGGAGGCCGGGGAGCTGTTTTTT.